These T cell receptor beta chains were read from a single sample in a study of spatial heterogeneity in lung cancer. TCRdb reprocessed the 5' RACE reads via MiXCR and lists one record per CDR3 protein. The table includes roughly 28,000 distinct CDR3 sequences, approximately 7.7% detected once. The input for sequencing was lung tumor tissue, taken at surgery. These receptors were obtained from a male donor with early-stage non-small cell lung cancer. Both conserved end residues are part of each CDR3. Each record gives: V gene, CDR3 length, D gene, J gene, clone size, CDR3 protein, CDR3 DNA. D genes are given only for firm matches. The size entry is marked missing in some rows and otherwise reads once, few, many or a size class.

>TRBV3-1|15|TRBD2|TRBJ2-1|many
CASRYSSGAYNEQFF
TGTGCCAGCAGGTATTCCAGCGGGGCGTACAATGAGCAGTTCTTC
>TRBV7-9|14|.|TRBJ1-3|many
CASSLDLVGYTIYF
TGTGCCAGCAGCTTAGACTTGGTTGGCTATACCATATATTTT
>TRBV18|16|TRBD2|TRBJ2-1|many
CASSTSGGPLQYEQFF
TGTGCCAGCTCAACTAGCGGGGGACCCCTACAATATGAGCAGTTCTTC
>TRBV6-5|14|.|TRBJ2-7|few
CASSYSSAGYEQYF
TGTGCCAGCAGTTACTCTTCCGCTGGGTACGAGCAGTACTTC
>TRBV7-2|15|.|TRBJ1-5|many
CASSLNRAWNQPQHF
TGTGCCAGCAGCTTAAACAGGGCATGGAATCAGCCCCAGCATTTT
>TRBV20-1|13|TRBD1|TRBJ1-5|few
CSARADRDQPQHF
TGCAGTGCTCGTGCGGACAGGGATCAGCCCCAGCATTTT
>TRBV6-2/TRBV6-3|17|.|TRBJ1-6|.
CASRKAPSSSYNSPLHF
TGTGCCAGCAGAAAGGCACCCTCGAGCTCCTATAATTCACCCCTCCACTTT
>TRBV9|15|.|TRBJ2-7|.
CASQKYPGPTYEQYF
TGTGCCAGCCAAAAATACCCCGGGCCCACCTACGAGCAGTACTTC
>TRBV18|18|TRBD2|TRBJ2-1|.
CASSPTPPGGANYNEQFF
TGTGCCAGCTCACCAACCCCTCCCGGGGGGGCAAATTACAATGAGCAGTTCTTC
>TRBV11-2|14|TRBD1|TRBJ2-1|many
CASSLGPRQGRPFF
TGTGCCAGCAGCTTAGGCCCACGACAGGGGAGACCGTTCTTC
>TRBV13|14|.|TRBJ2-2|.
CASSLTRGAGELFF
TGTGCCAGCAGCTTAACTCGTGGCGCCGGGGAGCTGTTTTTT
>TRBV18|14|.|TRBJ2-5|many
CASSPNGGGETQYF
TGTGCCAGCTCACCCAACGGCGGTGGAGAGACCCAGTACTTC
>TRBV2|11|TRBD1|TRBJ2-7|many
CASSPTGVPVF
TGTGCCAGCAGTCCAACAGGGGTCCCCGTTTTC
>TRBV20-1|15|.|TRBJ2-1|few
CSARPGLSSYNEQFF
TGCAGTGCTAGACCGGGACTTAGCTCCTACAATGAGCAGTTCTTC
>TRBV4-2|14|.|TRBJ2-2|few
CASSQVTEAGELFF
TGTGCCAGCAGCCAAGTTACGGAGGCCGGGGAGCTGTTTTTT
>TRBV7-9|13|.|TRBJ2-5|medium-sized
CASSLQGRQTQYF
TGTGCCAGCAGCTTACAGGGTCGGCAGACCCAGTACTTC
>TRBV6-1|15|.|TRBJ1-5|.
CASNPRGAGNQPQHF
TGTGCCAGCAATCCACGGGGGGCGGGAAATCAGCCCCAGCATTTT
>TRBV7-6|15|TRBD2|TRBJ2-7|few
CASSPWTSLSYEQYF
TGTGCCAGCAGCCCCTGGACTAGTCTATCCTACGAGCAGTACTTC
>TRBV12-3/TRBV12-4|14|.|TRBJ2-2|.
CASSLGVNTGELFF
TGTGCCAGCAGTTTAGGTGTCAACACCGGGGAGCTGTTTTTT
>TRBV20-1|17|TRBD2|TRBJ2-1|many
CSARDLGLSSGGDEQFF
TGCAGTGCTAGAGATCTAGGGCTCTCTAGCGGGGGAGATGAGCAGTTCTTC
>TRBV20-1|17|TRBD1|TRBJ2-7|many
CSASWSGGTGNSYEQYF
TGCAGTGCTAGTTGGTCAGGTGGGACAGGGAACTCCTACGAGCAGTACTTC
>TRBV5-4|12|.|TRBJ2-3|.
CASSLGGDTQYF
TGTGCCAGCAGCTTGGGAGGCGATACGCAGTATTTT
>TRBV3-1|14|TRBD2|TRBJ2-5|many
CASSQELRAGAQYF
TGTGCCAGCAGCCAAGAATTACGCGCGGGGGCCCAGTACTTC
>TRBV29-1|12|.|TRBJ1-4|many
CSVNPGNEKLFF
TGCAGCGTTAATCCCGGGAATGAAAAACTGTTTTTT
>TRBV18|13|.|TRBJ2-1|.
CASSGDGRNEQFF
TGTGCCAGCTCAGGGGACGGGAGAAATGAGCAGTTCTTC
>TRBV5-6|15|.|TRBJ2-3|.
CASSTGSLGADTQYF
TGTGCCAGCAGCACGGGGAGTCTGGGGGCAGATACGCAGTATTTT
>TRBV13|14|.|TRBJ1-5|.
CASSIGPSNQPQHF
TGTGCCAGCAGCATTGGGCCTTCCAATCAGCCCCAGCATTTT
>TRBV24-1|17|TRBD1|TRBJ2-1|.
CATSDIPSGTAYNEQFF
TGTGCCACCAGTGATATTCCCTCCGGGACAGCCTACAATGAGCAGTTCTTC
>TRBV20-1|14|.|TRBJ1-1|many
CSASPPGGIDEAFF
TGCAGTGCTAGCCCCCCGGGGGGAATAGATGAAGCTTTCTTT
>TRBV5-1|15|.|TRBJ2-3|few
CASSLEAGRTDTQYF
TGCGCCAGCAGCTTGGAGGCAGGGCGCACAGATACGCAGTATTTT
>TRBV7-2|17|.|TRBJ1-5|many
CASSLGGEGFGNQPQHF
TGTGCCAGCAGCTTAGGGGGGGAAGGGTTTGGCAATCAGCCCCAGCATTTT
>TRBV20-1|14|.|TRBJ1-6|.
CSAARVELNSPLHF
TGCAGTGCTGCTAGGGTGGAGTTAAATTCACCCCTCCACTTT
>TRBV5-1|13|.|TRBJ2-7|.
CASSLVGTYEQYF
TGCGCCAGCAGCTTGGTAGGGACCTACGAGCAGTACTTC
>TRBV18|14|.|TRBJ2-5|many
CASSTRRGYETQYF
TGTGCCAGCTCCACCAGAAGGGGATACGAGACCCAGTACTTC
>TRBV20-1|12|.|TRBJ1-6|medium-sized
CSARGFNSPLHF
TGCAGTGCTAGGGGTTTTAATTCACCCCTCCACTTT
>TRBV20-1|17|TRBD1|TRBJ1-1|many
CSAPNPRDRGHHTEAFF
TGCAGTGCTCCCAACCCCCGGGACAGGGGGCATCACACTGAAGCTTTCTTT
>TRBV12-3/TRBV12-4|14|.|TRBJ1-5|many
CASSFSGGGQPQHF
TGTGCCAGCAGTTTCAGCGGGGGTGGACAGCCCCAGCATTTT
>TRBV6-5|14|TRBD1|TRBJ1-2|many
CASSYRDREIGYTF
TGTGCCAGCAGTTACAGGGACAGGGAGATTGGCTACACCTTC